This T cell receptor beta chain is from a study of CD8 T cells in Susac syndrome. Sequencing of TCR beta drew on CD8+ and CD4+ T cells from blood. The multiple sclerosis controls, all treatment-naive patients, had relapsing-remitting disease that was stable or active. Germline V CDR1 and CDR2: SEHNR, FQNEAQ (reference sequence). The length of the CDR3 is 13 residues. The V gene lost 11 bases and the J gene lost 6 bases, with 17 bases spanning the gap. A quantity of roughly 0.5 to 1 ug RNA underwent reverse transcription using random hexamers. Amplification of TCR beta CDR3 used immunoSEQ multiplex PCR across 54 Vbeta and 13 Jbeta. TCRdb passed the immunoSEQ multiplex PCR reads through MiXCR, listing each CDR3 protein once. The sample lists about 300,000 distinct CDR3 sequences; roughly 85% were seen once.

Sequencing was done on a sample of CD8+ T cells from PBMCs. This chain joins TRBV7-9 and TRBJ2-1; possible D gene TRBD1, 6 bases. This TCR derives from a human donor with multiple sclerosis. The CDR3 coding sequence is TGTGCCGACCGGACAGTCCCCGGCAATGAGCAGTTCTTC. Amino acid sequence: CADRTVPGNEQFF.